Described below is a single TCR beta chain sequence and its context. Its cognate antigen is unknown. In germline, CDR1 is SGHNT, CDR2 YENEEA. Trimming cost V 0 bases and J 2 bases, with 7 bases left between them. The CDR3 contains 14 residues. This entry belongs to a study of chemoradiotherapy in HPV16-positive cancers. Measured with immunoSEQ multiplex PCR; TCRdb has only the in-frame clones, and not every one. The sample holds some 15,000 clones, roughly 77% seen once. General observations from the study: HPV-responsive T-cell expansion during chemoradiotherapy was linked to improved recurrence-free survival in HPV16-positive patients.

This receptor was taken from a human donor with HPV-associated anogenital cancer. The V call is TRBV11-3, the J call TRBJ1-2, with unresolved D. Sample collection occurred from a patient who underwent chemoradiotherapy. CDR3 region: CASSLDRVNYGYTF. The DNA of the CDR3 is TGTGCCAGCAGCTTAGATCGCGTAAACTATGGCTACACCTTC.